One sample yielded the 21 T cell receptor beta chains listed below, sequenced in a study of Ad26.COV2.S vaccination and SARS-CoV-2 variants. Noted treatment: about 20 received Ad26.COV2.S at low or high dose, single or two shots; 5 received placebo; per-sample allocation not given. On day 63 after the first injection, vaccine and placebo recipients gave samples. Only in-frame clones appear in the TCRdb table, and some are missing; sequencing was by immunoSEQ multiplex PCR. The sample records roughly 390,000 clones, roughly nine tenths being singletons. The source was peripheral blood, collected in a trial of Ad26.COV2.S vaccine versus placebo. Receptors were obtained from a person between 18 and 60 years old who received the Ad26.COV2.S COVID-19 vaccine or a placebo.

This clone has just one count. The V call is TRBV12-3 or TRBV12-4, the J call TRBJ1-1; D may be TRBD1 (5 bases). The CDR3 is 13 amino acids. V was clipped by 1 base and J by 5 bases, with 8 bases between them. The CDR3 DNA is TGTGCCAGCAGTTTAGGGGGGGTGACTGAAGCTTTCTTT. It is translated as CASSLGGVTEAFF.

The chain carries TRBV19 and TRBJ2-7; D may be TRBD1 (5 bases). The ends were cut back, 0 bases at V and 6 bases at J, with 9 bases in the middle. Germline V gene sequence: CDR1 LNHDA, CDR2 SQIVND (reference sequence). The CDR3 sequence is 13 residues long. The CDR3 DNA sequence: TGTGCCAGTAGTATAGATCTGACAGTCGAGCAGTACTTC. Translation: CASSIDLTVEQYF.

This clone was seen at least ten times. This sequence joins TRBV7-8 and TRBJ2-2; TRBD1 agrees at 7 bases. This CDR3 region has 16 residues. The germline V gene encodes CDR1 SGHVS and CDR2 FQNEAQ. After removal of 2 bases from V and 6 bases from J, the junction contained 9 bases not matched to a gene. The CDR3 region has the DNA TGTGCCAGCAGCTTAAACCCCCCCGGGACAGCCGGGGAGCTGTTTTTT. As protein: CASSLNPPGTAGELFF. Combining the CDR3 with reference TRBV7-8 and TRBJ2-2 gives the whole variable domain GAGVSQSPRYKVAKRGQDVALRCDPISGHVSLFWYQQALGQGPEFLTYFQNEAQLDKSGLPSDRFFAERPEGSVSTLKIQRTQQEDSAVYLCASSLNPPGTAGELFFGEGSRLTVL.

This sequence joins TRBV10-3 and TRBJ2-7; 8 positions match TRBD1. The germline CDR1 and CDR2 sequences are ENHRY and SYGVKD. The CDR3 is made up of 16 amino acids. J was trimmed by 0 bases and V by 4 bases; bases with no gene match: 8. The CDR3 is CAISGSGTGSSYEQYF. CDR3 nucleotides: TGTGCCATCAGTGGGTCCGGGACAGGCAGCTCCTACGAGCAGTACTTC.

The chain recombines TRBV7-9 with TRBJ2-3; no definite D call. Trimming took off 3 bases at V and 3 bases at J, with 10 bases between the two ends. From germline, CDR1 is SEHNR and CDR2 FQNEAQ (reference sequence). The CDR3 loop spans 14 amino acids. CDR3 residues: CASSLGRATDTQYF. CDR3 sequence (DNA): TGTGCCAGCAGCTTGGGAAGGGCGACAGATACGCAGTATTTT.

V usage is TRBV29-1 and J usage is TRBJ2-3, with 9 bases identical to TRBD2. V was pared by 4 bases and J by 5 bases, with 10 bases of the junction left unmatched. Germline V gives CDR1 SQVTM, CDR2 ANQGSEA. The CDR3 consists of 15 residues. The CDR3 reads CSVVSAGGSKDTQYF. The CDR3 DNA reads TGCAGCGTTGTTTCGGCGGGGGGGAGTAAAGATACGCAGTATTTT.

The chain combines TRBV7-2 with TRBJ2-2, with D hard to call. V shed 5 bases and J shed 4 bases, with 11 bases lying between them. This CDR3 contains 14 residues. Germline values: CDR1 SGHTA, CDR2 FQGNSA. The CDR3 reads CASSLTTVTGELFF. DNA of the CDR3: TGTGCCAGCAGCCTCACAACAGTCACCGGGGAGCTGTTTTTT. The full variable domain, in which reference TRBV7-2 and TRBJ2-2 provide the parts outside the CDR3, is GAGVSQSPSNKVTEKGKDVELRCDPISGHTALYWYRQSLGQGLEFLIYFQGNSAPDKSGLPSDRFSAERTGGSVSTLTIQRTQQEDSAVYLCASSLTTVTGELFFGEGSRLTVL.

This clone is a singleton in its sample. This rearrangement joins TRBV4-1 to TRBJ1-1; the match to TRBD1 covers 7 bases. With V trimmed by 0 bases and J by 5 bases, 6 bases remained unmatched. This CDR3 is 15 amino acids long. Germline V gene data show CDR1 as MGHRA and CDR2 as YSYEKL. The CDR3 spells CASSQEPRGVTEAFF. The CDR3 region has the DNA TGCGCCAGCAGCCAAGAACCCAGGGGGGTAACTGAAGCTTTCTTT.

The chain links TRBV6-1 to TRBJ2-3, with 10 positions matching TRBD1. CDR1 and CDR2 from the germline V gene are MNHNS and SASEGT. The CDR3 consists of 16 residues. J was trimmed by 4 bases and V by 2 bases; bases with no gene match: 6. The CDR3 DNA is TGTGCCAGCAGTGAATCCCCGGGACAGGGGTCAGATACGCAGTATTTT. This sequence encodes CASSESPGQGSDTQYF.

This chain uses TRBV5-5 with TRBJ1-2, with 7 bases aligning to TRBD1. The germline V gene has CDR1 SGHKS and CDR2 YYEKEE (reference sequence). Germline trimming cut 2 bases from V and 5 bases from J; bases unmatched to any gene: 9. This CDR3 is built from 15 residues. This CDR3 is CASSFDGTAEYGYTF. The CDR3 DNA sequence: TGTGCCAGCAGCTTCGACGGGACAGCAGAGTATGGCTACACCTTC.

The V gene is TRBV6-6, the J gene TRBJ1-2; D is uncertain. Looked up from germline, CDR1 is MNHNY and CDR2 is SVGAGI (reference sequence). The CDR3 loop spans 14 amino acids. The V end lost 2 bases, the J end lost 8 bases, and 15 bases lay between the germline ends. CDR3 sequence reads: CASSYGRGGDGYTF. The CDR3 nucleotides read TGTGCCAGCAGTTACGGGCGGGGTGGTGACGGCTACACCTTC.

The J gene is TRBJ1-1, the V gene TRBV18; D gene ambiguous. V shed 2 bases and J shed 7 bases, with 8 bases lying between them. The CDR3 totals 12 residues. Germline loops: CDR1 KGHSH, CDR2 LQKENI. The CDR3 DNA is TGTGCCAGCTCACCATCGAGCGGTGAAGCTTTCTTT. It specifies CASSPSSGEAFF.

This sequence joins TRBV30 and TRBJ1-2; 9 nucleotides line up with TRBD1. The V segment lost 4 bases and the J segment 8 bases; nucleotides outside the gene matches: 5. The CDR3 loop spans 12 amino acids. Germline lookup yields CDR1 GTSNPN and CDR2 SVGIG (reference sequence). In nucleotides, the CDR3 is TGTGCCTGGACTTCTGACAGGGGGGGCTACACCTTC. It translates to CAWTSDRGGYTF.

The V gene is TRBV12-2, the J gene TRBJ1-6; TRBD1 was called by the table and not checked on the DNA. TRBV12-2 is annotated as a pseudogene. The CDR3 runs to 16 residues. This CDR3 is CASRRTRPSYNSPLHF. CDR3 nucleotides: TGTGCAAGTCGCCGTACACGCCCCTCCTATAATTCACCCCTCCACTTT.

The chain employs TRBV19 and TRBJ2-3; tentatively, D is TRBD1 (6 bases). The CDR3 has 16 amino acids. V lost 8 bases, J lost 2 bases, and 20 bases lay in between. Germline V gives CDR1 LNHDA, CDR2 SQIVND (reference sequence). The chain's CDR3 is CASQTQGEGVTDTQYF. In DNA form, the CDR3 reads TGTGCCAGTCAAACTCAGGGCGAGGGGGTCACAGATACGCAGTATTTT.

The genes are TRBV10-3 and TRBJ2-1; no clear D gene. Germline CDR1 is ENHRY and CDR2 is SYGVKD. Trimming left V 2 bases short and J 5 bases short, with 4 bases between. This CDR3 comprises 12 residues. CDR3 DNA: TGTGCCATCAGTGAGCTCGACAATGAGCAGTTCTTC. Its protein product is CAISELDNEQFF.

CDR3 nucleotides: TGTGCCAGCAGCTCGCCGGGCCCCAACACCGGGGAGCTGTTTTTT. It translates to CASSSPGPNTGELFF. This chain joins TRBV11-2 and TRBJ2-2, with D hard to call. CDR1 is SGHAT and CDR2 is FQNNGV in the germline V gene. The CDR3 consists of 15 residues. The V end lost 4 bases, the J end lost 2 bases, and 11 bases lay between the germline ends.

This clone has just one count. The sample carries other DNA sequences with the same CDR3. The chain's CDR3 is CASSEGETQYF. Written as DNA, the CDR3 is TGTGCCAGCAGTGAAGGGGAGACCCAGTACTTC. This chain uses TRBV2 with TRBJ2-5, with D uncertain. V was cut by 1 base and J by 5 bases, with 2 bases left in between. The CDR3 consists of 11 residues. Germline V gene sequence: CDR1 SNHLY, CDR2 FYNNEI.

This chain joins TRBV6-5 and TRBJ2-7; TRBD1 aligns across 7 bases. CDR3 length: 14 residues. In germline, CDR1 is MNHEY, CDR2 SVGAGI. J gave up 1 base and V 4 bases, and 4 bases lay outside the gene matches. CDR3 DNA: TGTGCCAGCAGTTTTAGCAGGGGGTCCTACGAGCAGTACTTC. It encodes CASSFSRGSYEQYF.

The V call is TRBV27, the J call TRBJ1-5; 7 bases agree with TRBD1. The CDR3 has 14 residues. CDR1 MNHEY and CDR2 SMNVEV come from the germline V gene (reference sequence). After removal of 7 bases from V and 6 bases from J, the junction contained 9 bases not matched to a gene. CDR3: CASTDRGPGQPQHF. The CDR3 region has the DNA TGTGCCAGCACCGATAGGGGGCCTGGTCAGCCCCAGCATTTT.

The genes are TRBV27 and TRBJ2-1, with 7 bases identical to TRBD1. The CDR3 has 17 residues. In germline, CDR1 is MNHEY, CDR2 SMNVEV (reference sequence). The trim removed 4 bases at V and 0 bases at J, leaving 9 bases unmatched. Written as DNA, the CDR3 is TGTGCCAGCAGTTGGATATACAGGGGAAGCTCCTACAATGAGCAGTTCTTC. It yields the protein CASSWIYRGSSYNEQFF.